Listed below are T cell receptor beta chains from one sample, sequenced in a study of CD8+CD57+ T cells in acquired aplastic anemia. TCRdb reprocessed the reads with MiXCR, giving one entry per CDR3 protein. Of roughly 80,000 distinct CDR3 sequences in the sample, about 70% were seen once. Sequences were obtained from sorted CD4+, CD8+, or CD8+CD57+ T cells (not recorded which) from PBMCs. The origin of the receptors is a human donor with aplastic anemia. The CDR3 runs from the conserved cysteine through the conserved F or W. D genes are given only for firm matches. Some rows mark clone size as missing; the rest say once, few, many or name a class of expanded clone.

D	size	V	J	CDR3	DNA
NA	NA	TRBV12-3/TRBV12-4	TRBJ1-5	CASSLDYRRSNQPQHF	TGTGCCAGCAGTTTAGATTACAGAAGGAGCAATCAGCCCCAGCATTTT
NA	NA	TRBV11-1	TRBJ2-5	CARADRRWNWGSNGETQYF	TGTGCCAGGGCGGACCGCCGTTGGAACTGGGGGTCCAACGGAGAGACCCAGTACTTC
NA	NA	TRBV11-1	TRBJ1-2	CASSFPTLSEGDYGYTF	TGTGCCAGCAGCTTTCCCACTCTCTCGGAGGGTGACTATGGCTACACCTTC
NA	NA	TRBV7-6	TRBJ2-5	CASSLGSWEETQYF	TGTGCTAGCAGCTTAGGTAGCTGGGAAGAGACCCAGTACTTC
NA	once	TRBV29-1	TRBJ1-1	CSVEPRPLLNTEAFF	TGCAGCGTTGAACCCCGGCCCTTGTTGAACACTGAAGCTTTCTTT
NA	NA	TRBV15	TRBJ2-7	CATKGGLDEQYF	TGTGCCACCAAAGGGGGGCTAGACGAGCAGTACTTC
NA	NA	TRBV29-1	TRBJ2-6	CSAVVGVMAGANVLTF	TGCAGCGCAGTGGTCGGGGTTATGGCTGGGGCCAACGTCCTGACTTTC
TRBD2	NA	TRBV15	TRBJ2-7	CATSASIAGGPGEQYF	TGTGCCACCAGTGCTTCAATAGCGGGGGGGCCGGGGGAGCAGTACTTC
NA	NA	TRBV7-6	TRBJ2-1	CASSQELSSYNEQFF	TGTGCCAGCAGCCAAGAATTGAGCTCCTACAATGAGCAGTTCTTC
TRBD1	NA	TRBV7-9	TRBJ2-7	CASTATGSHEQYF	TGTGCCAGCACCGCGACAGGGTCCCACGAGCAGTACTTC
NA	NA	TRBV14	TRBJ1-1	CASSQELSTEAFF	TGTGCCAGCAGCCAAGAACTGTCCACTGAAGCTTTCTTT
NA	few	TRBV20-1	TRBJ2-7	CSASAYEQYF	TGCAGTGCTAGTGCTTACGAGCAGTACTTC
NA	few	TRBV9	TRBJ2-7	CASSPSGAPYEQYF	TGTGCCAGCAGCCCATCCGGGGCACCCTACGAGCAGTACTTC
NA	NA	TRBV7-2	TRBJ1-1	CASSSRVNTEAFF	TGTGCCAGCAGCTCGAGGGTGAACACTGAAGCTTTCTTT
NA	NA	TRBV7-2	TRBJ2-3	CASSTSSAADTQYF	TGTGCCAGCAGCACCAGTTCGGCCGCAGATACGCAGTATTTT
NA	NA	TRBV2	TRBJ2-7	CASSETTTPYEQYF	TGTGCCAGCAGTGAGACTACCACCCCTTACGAGCAGTACTTC